This is a list of T cell receptor beta chains from one sample in a study of control samples from healthy donors and cancer patients. Sequenced by immunoSEQ multiplex PCR; TCRdb stores in-frame clones only, minus some. The sample lists 150,000 to 200,000 clones; 90% to 95% were seen once. The sequencing sample was made of blood. The origin of the receptors is a man aged 25-40 years in good health. The CDR3 runs from the conserved cysteine through the conserved F or W.

J gene,V gene,CDR3 protein
TRBJ1-2,TRBV11-2,CASSLWTNELGGYTF
TRBJ1-1,TRBV2,CASRGGTEAFF
TRBJ1-4,TRBV5-4,CASSRTAENEKLFF
TRBJ1-2,TRBV2,CASSGDGRGGYTF
TRBJ1-5,TRBV6-6,CASSYSGTGDQPQHF
TRBJ1-5,TRBV6-5,CASNRQPSNDQPQHF
TRBJ1-1,TRBV19,CASSRQGLMNTEAFF
TRBJ1-4,TRBV9,CASSVDGGLNEKLFF
TRBJ1-1,TRBV3-1/TRBV3-2,CASSPGQGDTEAFF
TRBJ2-7,TRBV5-1,CASSLYERGSYEQYF
TRBJ2-1,TRBV18,CASSLISSGRLSYNEQFF
TRBJ2-7,TRBV4-1,CASSQVPLLAGSSSYEQYF
TRBJ1-1,TRBV2,CASTWGGVNTEAFF
TRBJ2-7,TRBV19,CASSSGGSPYEQYF
TRBJ1-5,TRBV30,CAWSASWERDQPQHF
TRBJ2-2,TRBV5-4,CASSLQGSTGELFF
TRBJ1-1,TRBV28,CASRQGPEAFF
TRBJ1-2,TRBV14,CASSHPREGHNYGYTF
TRBJ1-3,TRBV5-6,CASSLERGGNTIYF
TRBJ2-7,TRBV25-1,CASSAGLYEQYF
TRBJ1-1,TRBV19,CASSRQANTEAFF
TRBJ2-7,TRBV11-2,CASSLIGTGDYEQYF
TRBJ2-7,TRBV14,CASSQGQVPYEQYF
TRBJ2-2,TRBV10-3,CAIRASGTPFSAGELFF
TRBJ1-6,TRBV28,CASRRQDSYNSPLHF
TRBJ1-5,TRBV6-5,CASNSGGSNQPQHF
TRBJ2-2,TRBV6-5,CASTQVANTGELFF
TRBJ2-2,TRBV6-5,CASSYGHTNTGELFF
TRBJ1-6,TRBV2,CASSEGTANNSPLHF